Only a few counts were recorded for the clone carrying this TCR beta chain. Its antigen is unidentified. 13 Jbeta primers and 60 Vbeta primers were used for the PCR. The assay was immunoSEQ multiplex PCR, and TCRdb's table has in-frame clones only and misses some. This table has 150,000 to 200,000 clones, 79% appearing once. This sample is part of a study of cytomegalovirus exposure and HLA in healthy donors. Overall study results and limits: The authors confirmed in vitro that a few CMV-associated chains were specific for CMV antigens. Sequencing had likely introduced a cluster of highly shared sequence variants as an artifact. Later analysis demonstrated an association between a missense DCLRE1C variant and TCR beta V- and J-gene trimming.

V lost 0 bases, J lost 1 base, and 12 bases lay in between. The CDR3 covers 17 residues. Per the germline V gene, CDR1 is MRHNA and CDR2 is SNTAGT. Healthy people donating bone marrow made up the donors. The V and J genes are TRBV6-4 and TRBJ2-2; D possibly corresponds to TRBD2 (7 bases). The receptor was isolated from a woman between 50 and 59 years old in good health and CMV-seronegative. The sample was PBMCs. The CDR3: CASSDSAGEGNTGELFF. In DNA, the CDR3 is TGTGCCAGCAGTGACTCGGCAGGGGAGGGGAACACCGGGGAGCTGTTTTTT.